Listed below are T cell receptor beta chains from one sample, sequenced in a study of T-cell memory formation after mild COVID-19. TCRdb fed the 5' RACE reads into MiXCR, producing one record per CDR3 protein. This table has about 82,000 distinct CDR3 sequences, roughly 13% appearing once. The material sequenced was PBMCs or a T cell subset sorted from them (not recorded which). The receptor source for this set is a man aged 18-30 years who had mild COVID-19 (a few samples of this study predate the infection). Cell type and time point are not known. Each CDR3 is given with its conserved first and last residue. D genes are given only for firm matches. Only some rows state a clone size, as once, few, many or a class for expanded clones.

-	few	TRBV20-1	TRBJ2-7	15	TGCAGTGCTAGAGATTGGGGGGGCCAGTCCTACGAGCAGTACTTC	CSARDWGGQSYEQYF
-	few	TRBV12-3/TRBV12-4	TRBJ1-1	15	TGTGCCAGCAGTTTAGTGGCCAGGGGGAACACTGAAGCTTTCTTT	CASSLVARGNTEAFF
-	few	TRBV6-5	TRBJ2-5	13	TGTGCCAGCAGTCCAGGGGTTCGGGGGACCCAGTACTTC	CASSPGVRGTQYF
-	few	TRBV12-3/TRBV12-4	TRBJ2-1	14	TGTGCCAGCAGTCGTCGGCCCAAGCCAAATGAGCAGTTCTTC	CASSRRPKPNEQFF
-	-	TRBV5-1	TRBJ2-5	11	TGCGCCAGCAGCTCTAGGGAGACCCAGTACTTC	CASSSRETQYF
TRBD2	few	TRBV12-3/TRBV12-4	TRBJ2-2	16	TGTGCCAGCAGCCCACTAGCGGGCCTCAGTACCGGGGAGCTGTTTTTT	CASSPLAGLSTGELFF
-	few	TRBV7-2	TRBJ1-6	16	TGTGCCAGCAGCGATCGGCGGGGGGCCCGGTACTCACCCCTCCACTTT	CASSDRRGARYSPLHF
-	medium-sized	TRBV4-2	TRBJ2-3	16	TGTGCCAGCAGCCAAGAGGGCGGGGGCCTTCCAGATACGCAGTATTTT	CASSQEGGGLPDTQYF
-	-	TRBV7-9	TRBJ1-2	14	TGTGCCAGCAGCTTAGACGTTTCCAACTATGGCTACACCTTC	CASSLDVSNYGYTF
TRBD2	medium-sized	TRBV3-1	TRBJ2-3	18	TGTGCCAGCAGCGGGTTTGGTGGGGAGGGATCACCCACAGATACGCAGTATTTT	CASSGFGGEGSPTDTQYF
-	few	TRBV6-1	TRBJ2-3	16	TGTGCCAGCAAACGGATACAGGCCAGGGGACTAGATACGCAGTATTTT	CASKRIQARGLDTQYF
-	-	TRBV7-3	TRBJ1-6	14	TGTGCCAGCAGCTTGAAGGGCACTAATTCACCCCTCCACTTT	CASSLKGTNSPLHF